This passage covers 7 T cell receptor beta chains from one sample sequenced in a study of T cells in Graves' hyperthyroidism and ophthalmopathy. The investigators amplified TCR beta CDR3 regions from RNA transcripts. First-round RT-PCR of the TCR CDR3 relied on the HTBI primer set. MiXCR, run by TCRdb on the multiplex PCR reads, gives a single entry per CDR3 protein. Here the sample spans over 400,000 distinct CDR3 sequences, over 12% being singletons. Material for sequencing was blood. The origin of the receptors is a man younger than 35 with Graves' ophthalmopathy.

This clonotype appeared many times. The chain is built from TRBV27 and TRBJ1-2, with 7 bases that match TRBD1. Trimming took 5 bases from V and 5 from J; bases not matched to a gene: 8. The CDR3 consists of 14 residues. Per the germline V gene, CDR1 is MNHEY and CDR2 is SMNVEV (reference sequence). CDR3 in amino acids: CASSPATGWYGYTF. CDR3 coding DNA: TGTGCCAGCAGTCCCGCGACAGGGTGGTATGGCTACACCTTC.

The chain has TRBV5-5 and TRBJ2-5; a possible D gene is TRBD1 (7 bases). V lost 4 bases and J 5 bases, leaving 15 bases between the germline ends. This CDR3 region has 14 residues. Germline assignment: CDR1 SGHKS and CDR2 YYEKEE (reference sequence). The CDR3: CASSRQGGGETQYF. The CDR3, as DNA: TGTGCCAGCAGCCGACAGGGCGGAGGGGAGACCCAGTACTTC.

This clonotype came up many times. The chain employs TRBV11-2 and TRBJ2-7, with TRBD2 matching over 8 bases. The CDR3 is 15 residues long. The germline gives CDR1 SGHAT, CDR2 FQNNGV. Unmatched junction bases numbered 10, after V lost 7 bases and J lost 2 bases. The CDR3 sequence is CASTRRQAGAYEQYF. In nucleotides, the CDR3 is TGTGCCAGCACCCGCCGACAAGCGGGAGCCTACGAGCAGTACTTC.

In this sample, this clonotype turned up a few times. V is TRBV11-3 and J is TRBJ2-4, with D possibly TRBD2 on 6 matching bases. The CDR3 runs to 14 residues. Germline-derived CDR1 and CDR2 are SGHNT and YENEEA. Trimming took 6 bases from V and 12 from J, leaving 21 bases between them. CDR3 protein: CASRGTVGGYTQYF. CDR3 nucleotide sequence: TGTGCCAGCAGGGGGACGGTTGGGGGGTACACTCAGTACTTC. Based on the CDR3 plus reference TRBV11-3 and TRBJ2-4, the full variable domain is EAGVVQSPRYKIIEKKQPVAFWCNPISGHNTLYWYLQNLGQGPELLIRYENEEAVDDSQLPKDRFSAERLKGVDSTLKIQPAELGDSAVYLCASRGTVGGYTQYFGAGTRLSVL.

Ten or more counts support this clonotype. This CDR3 reads CASSFGGGTGNLYNEQFF. CDR3 in DNA: TGTGCCAGCAGCTTTGGGGGCGGTACGGGGAACCTCTACAATGAGCAGTTCTTC. V and J are TRBV11-2 and TRBJ2-1, with a weak D call TRBD1 (6 bases). This CDR3 has 18 amino acids. V lost 3 bases, J lost 3 bases, and 21 bases lay in between. Per germline, CDR1 SGHAT and CDR2 FQNNGV.

This clonotype was counted at least ten times. V is TRBV24-1 and J is TRBJ2-5; no clear D. The germline V gene has CDR1 KGHDR and CDR2 SFDVKD. This CDR3 is built from 13 residues. Trimming took 6 bases from V and 2 from J, leaving 9 bases between them. The CDR3 sequence is CATSSTFQETQYF. The DNA for the CDR3 is TGTGCCACCAGTTCGACGTTTCAAGAGACCCAGTACTTC.

This clonotype was seen at least ten times. The gene calls are TRBV6-1 and TRBJ2-2, with TRBD2 as a possible D gene (6 bases). V gave up 2 bases and J gave up 6 bases, with 10 bases separating them. The germline V gene has CDR1 MNHNS and CDR2 SASEGT. The CDR3 loop spans 14 amino acids. Written as DNA, the CDR3 is TGTGCCAGCAGTGAAACGGGGGAGCCCGGGGAGCTGTTTTTT. This translates into CASSETGEPGELFF.